The 25 T cell receptor beta chains listed next were all sequenced from one sample in a study of radiation and T cells in renal cell carcinoma. Some clones are missing from TCRdb's copy, which holds only in-frame ones; the method was immunoSEQ multiplex PCR. The sample lists around 12,000 clones; about 61% were seen once. Treatment given: treatment-naive control, cytoreductive nephrectomy. The material sequenced was tumor tissue, taken from a patient whose treatment was nephrectomy without radiotherapy. The receptors come from a woman older than 75 with renal cell carcinoma.

The V and J genes are TRBV29-1 and TRBJ2-1; no clear D gene. Germline V lookup: CDR1 SQVTM, CDR2 ANQGSEA. V shed 0 bases and J shed 0 bases, with 12 bases lying between them. The CDR3 is 16 amino acids. The CDR3, as DNA: TGCAGCGTTGAAGATCCTTCGCGGCTCTCCTACAATGAGCAGTTCTTC. It is translated as CSVEDPSRLSYNEQFF.

The chain employs TRBV2 and TRBJ1-1; possibly TRBD1 for D (5 bases). The V end lost 7 bases, the J end lost 10 bases, and 16 bases lay between the germline ends. CDR3 length: 12 residues. Germline lookup yields CDR1 SNHLY and CDR2 FYNNEI. The CDR3 nucleotides are TGTGCCAGCAATTTGGCCCGCGGGGGAGCTTTCTTT. Its protein product is CASNLARGGAFF.

This clone ranks as medium-sized. CDR3 sequence reads: CASSLGYGVTDTQYF. The CDR3 DNA reads TGTGCCAGCAGCTTAGGGTATGGTGTCACAGATACGCAGTATTTT. The chain combines TRBV13 with TRBJ2-3; no definite D call. The CDR3 is 15 amino acids. Germline assignment: CDR1 PRHDT and CDR2 FYEKMQ (reference sequence). Trimming removed 0 bases at V and 2 bases at J, with 9 bases between. Combining the CDR3 with reference TRBV13 and TRBJ2-3 gives the whole variable domain AAGVIQSPRHLIKEKRETATLKCYPIPRHDTVYWYQQGPGQDPQFLISFYEKMQSDKGSIPDRFSAQQFSDYHSELNMSSLELGDSALYFCASSLGYGVTDTQYFGPGTRLTVL.

This chain joins TRBV2 and TRBJ1-2; no clear D. Germline V lookup: CDR1 SNHLY, CDR2 FYNNEI. The CDR3 length is 11 residues. As DNA, the CDR3 is TGTGGGTGGGGAGGTAACTATGGCTACACCTTC. Translated, it gives CGWGGNYGYTF.

This sequence joins TRBV5-1 and TRBJ1-1; D call uncertain. The CDR3 runs 11 residues. Trimming took off 7 bases at V and 4 bases at J, with 8 bases between the two ends. CDR1 and CDR2 (germline): SGHRS, YFSETQ. The CDR3: CASRSSTEAFF. The CDR3 DNA reads TGCGCCAGCCGGAGTTCCACTGAAGCTTTCTTT.

This clone qualifies as medium-sized. V and J are TRBV19 and TRBJ1-5; D gene unclear. CDR3 size: 13 residues. Germline-derived CDR1 and CDR2 are LNHDA and SQIVND (reference sequence). The V and J ends lost 4 bases and 6 bases respectively, with 10 bases between them. CDR3 coding DNA: TGTGCCAGTAGTAACGGGTTAGTTCAGCCCCAGCATTTT. Protein: CASSNGLVQPQHF.

The chain joins TRBV19 to TRBJ2-7; D gene uncertain. Trimming cost V 5 bases and J 3 bases, with 17 bases left between them. Germline CDR1 reads LNHDA; CDR2 reads SQIVND (reference sequence). The CDR3 has 15 residues. The CDR3 sequence is CASSPGTQIHYEQYF. CDR3 nucleotides: TGTGCCAGTAGTCCAGGTACCCAAATTCACTACGAGCAGTACTTC.

This clone occurred a few times. The genes are TRBV5-7 and TRBJ1-1; tentatively, D is TRBD1 (5 bases). TRBV5-7 is placed among ORFs of uncertain function. This CDR3 is built from 13 residues. Between the trimmed V and J ends, which lost 10 bases and 5 bases, there was a span of 18 bases. Here the CDR3 reads CAPRGALETEAFF. DNA for the CDR3: TGTGCCCCCAGAGGGGCGTTGGAGACTGAAGCTTTCTTT.

This clone is categorized as medium-sized. The V and J genes are TRBV9 and TRBJ2-2; D is undetermined. V was trimmed by 2 bases and J by 0 bases, leaving 11 bases between them. The CDR3 covers 16 residues. Per germline, CDR1 SGDLS and CDR2 YYNGEE. CDR3 loop: CASSVGVLSNTGELFF. In DNA, the CDR3 is TGTGCCAGCAGCGTGGGCGTCCTATCGAACACCGGGGAGCTGTTTTTT.

This clone was observed a few times. The chain combines TRBV6-1 with TRBJ2-3, with D possibly being TRBD2 (7 bases). Germline-derived CDR1 and CDR2 are MNHNS and SASEGT. The ends were cut back, 3 bases at V and 2 bases at J, with 12 bases in the middle. This CDR3 comprises 15 residues. CDR3 amino acids: CASSDTGRATDTQYF. CDR3 sequence (DNA): TGTGCCAGCAGTGATACAGGGAGGGCCACAGATACGCAGTATTTT.

The chain joins TRBV7-9 to TRBJ1-6; TRBD1 agrees at 9 bases. CDR3 length equals 15 residues. Germline-derived CDR1 and CDR2 are SEHNR and FQNEAQ (reference sequence). The J segment lost 9 bases and the V segment lost 4 bases, leaving 7 bases of the junction unmatched. This chain's CDR3 is CASSSPGQGGSPLHF. The DNA for the CDR3 is TGTGCCAGCAGCTCCCCGGGACAGGGTGGTTCACCCCTCCACTTT.

CDR3 amino acids: CASSADSAGGELFF. The CDR3 DNA is TGCGCCAGCAGCGCGGACAGTGCGGGCGGGGAGCTGTTTTTT. The genes are TRBV5-1 and TRBJ2-2, with TRBD1 as a possible D gene (6 bases). Germline values: CDR1 SGHRS, CDR2 YFSETQ. The CDR3 consists of 14 residues. The V gene lost 4 bases and the J gene lost 7 bases, with 14 bases spanning the gap.

This clone was seen a handful of times. The chain employs TRBV4-3 and TRBJ2-6, with unresolved D. This CDR3 is built from 14 residues. CDR1 and CDR2 (germline): LGHNA, YSLEER. With 4 bases removed from V and 0 bases from J, the gap between germline ends came to 4 bases. This CDR3 is CASSPVSGANVLTF. The CDR3 DNA reads TGCGCCAGCAGCCCGGTCTCTGGGGCCAACGTCCTGACTTTC.

This sequence joins TRBV29-1 and TRBJ2-3, with a weak D call TRBD1 (6 bases). The length of the CDR3 is 15 residues. Trimming pared 4 bases from V and 0 bases from J, leaving 14 bases between. Looked up from germline, CDR1 is SQVTM and CDR2 is ANQGSEA. CDR3 nucleotides: TGCAGCGTTGCCCCCTCTACAGGGAGCACAGATACGCAGTATTTT. This encodes CSVAPSTGSTDTQYF.

This chain uses TRBV4-1 with TRBJ2-1; D is ambiguous. The CDR3 is 13 amino acids. Germline lookup yields CDR1 MGHRA and CDR2 YSYEKL. V was pared by 0 bases and J by 8 bases, with 8 bases between. The CDR3 region is CASSQDMGDEQFF. The CDR3 DNA reads as TGCGCCAGCAGCCAAGATATGGGTGATGAGCAGTTCTTC.

Points on this clone: The sample contains more than one DNA sequence encoding this CDR3. The V gene is TRBV29-1, the J gene TRBJ1-1; D remains unclear. V dropped 5 bases and J dropped 3 bases, with 7 bases sitting between them. Per germline, CDR1 SQVTM and CDR2 ANQGSEA. This CDR3 is built from 11 residues. In DNA, the CDR3 is TGCAGCGTTTCCCGGGACACTGAAGCTTTCTTT. This translates into CSVSRDTEAFF. Using reference TRBV29-1 and TRBJ1-1 for the parts outside the CDR3, the full variable domain is SAVISQKPSRDICQRGTSLTIQCQVDSQVTMMFWYRQQPGQSLTLIATANQGSEATYESGFVIDKFPISRPNLTFSTLTVSNMSPEDSSIYLCSVSRDTEAFFGQGTRLTVV.

Points on this clone: Mismatch with germline at one junction end may stem from a read error. The CDR3: CASSQSGTRELFF. CDR3 bases: TGTGCCAGCTCACAATCAGGCACCAGGGAGCTGTTTTTT. The chain carries TRBV18 and TRBJ2-2; D gene uncertain. Per germline, CDR1 KGHSH and CDR2 LQKENI. The CDR3 is 13 residues long. Full variable domain (missing parts from reference TRBV18 and TRBJ2-2): NAGVMQNPRHLVRRRGQEARLRCSPMKGHSHVYWYRQLPEEGLKFMVYLQKENIIDESGMPKERFSAEFPKEGPSILRIQQVVRGDSAAYFCASSQSGTRELFFGEGSRLTVL.

This clone was seen a few times. This chain connects TRBV28 to TRBJ1-5; 9 nucleotides align to TRBD1. From germline, CDR1 is MDHEN and CDR2 SYDVKM. V lost 3 bases to trimming and J lost 7 bases; unmatched junction nucleotides: 19. This CDR3 comprises 19 residues. The chain's CDR3 is CASSLIKGQGFVSRQPQHF. CDR3 coding DNA: TGTGCCAGCAGTTTGATAAAGGGACAGGGATTCGTTTCGCGGCAGCCCCAGCATTTT.

V is TRBV5-5 and J is TRBJ2-5; D might be TRBD1 (5 bases). The CDR3 runs 14 residues. CDR1 is SGHKS, CDR2 YYEKEE, per germline (reference sequence). V lost 2 bases and J lost 5, with 13 bases in between. CDR3 in DNA: TGTGCCAGCAGCTTCGGCAGGGAAGGGGAGACCCAGTACTTC. This gives the protein CASSFGREGETQYF.

The chain combines TRBV18 with TRBJ1-1; the D gene is possibly TRBD1 (5 bases). There are 16 residues in the CDR3. The germline gives CDR1 KGHSH, CDR2 LQKENI. V lost 6 bases and J lost 0, with 17 bases in between. The CDR3 region is CASSPFSSGLNTEAFF. In DNA form, the CDR3 reads TGTGCCAGCTCGCCATTTAGCTCAGGGTTGAACACTGAAGCTTTCTTT. The full variable domain, completed using reference TRBV18 and TRBJ1-1, is NAGVMQNPRHLVRRRGQEARLRCSPMKGHSHVYWYRQLPEEGLKFMVYLQKENIIDESGMPKERFSAEFPKEGPSILRIQQVVRGDSAAYFCASSPFSSGLNTEAFFGQGTRLTVV.

This clone has only a few counts. The rearrangement links TRBV7-2 to TRBJ1-2; D is possibly TRBD1 (5 bases). V was shortened by 3 bases and J by 2 bases, with 13 bases between the two germline ends. The V gene's germline CDR1 is SGHTA and CDR2 FQGNSA. The CDR3 totals 15 residues. The CDR3 DNA reads TGTGCCAGCAGCTTCCGCCGACAGTCCAACTATGGCTACACCTTC. It yields the protein CASSFRRQSNYGYTF.

The rearrangement links TRBV7-9 to TRBJ2-7; 8 bases match TRBD1. The CDR3 has 15 amino acids. The germline V gene encodes CDR1 SEHNR and CDR2 FQNEAQ (reference sequence). V gave up 5 bases and J gave up 4 bases; unmatched junction bases: 10. CDR3 in amino acids: CASSRGQGLGYEQYV. As DNA, the CDR3 is TGTGCCAGCAGCCGCGGACAGGGCTTAGGATACGAGCAGTACGTC.

The genes are TRBV6-1 and TRBJ1-5, with 7 positions matching TRBD1. Trimming at V came to 4 bases and at J to 6 bases, leaving 15 bases not matched to a gene. The germline V gene encodes CDR1 MNHNS and CDR2 SASEGT. This CDR3 comprises 17 residues. CDR3 residues: CASSALGGGTAGQPQHF. The CDR3, as DNA: TGTGCCAGCAGTGCCCTTGGTGGAGGGACAGCCGGTCAGCCCCAGCATTTT.

The genes are TRBV10-3 and TRBJ1-1; TRBD1 matches 8 bases. V trimming: 0 bases; J trimming: 3 bases; junction bases outside the gene matches: 3. This CDR3 comprises 15 residues. Germline values: CDR1 ENHRY, CDR2 SYGVKD. For the CDR3, the DNA is TGTGCCATCAGTGAGTCCGGGGGACAGGACACTGAAGCTTTCTTT. Encoded protein: CAISESGGQDTEAFF.

This clone was detected only once. The genes are TRBV7-8 and TRBJ1-1; D is perhaps TRBD1 (6 bases). Trimming shortened V by 3 bases and J by 6 bases, and 11 bases separated the two germline ends. CDR1 and CDR2 from the germline V gene are SGHVS and FQNEAQ. The CDR3 consists of 13 residues. This CDR3 is CASSLGADAEAFF. In DNA, the CDR3 is TGTGCCAGCAGCTTGGGGGCAGACGCTGAAGCTTTCTTT.